The present T cell receptor (beta chain) was sequenced within a study of blood T cell repertoires in COVID-19. Study-wide context: Sites across the United States, Italy and Spain contributed samples from acute and convalescent COVID-19. PBMCs, B-cell-depleted T cells, or T cells provided the cDNA or gDNA that made up the material.

Germline loops: CDR1 SNHLY, CDR2 FYNNEI. The CDR3 has 15 residues. Trimming removed 2 bases at V and 1 base at J, with 11 bases between. Authors' analysis steps: For nucleated cells, counts were estimated from reference gene primer amplification. Sequencing used immunoSEQ multiplex PCR; TCRdb keeps in-frame clones, though not all of them. The V and J calls and clone size were taken over from that table, and D and trimming were inferred from the DNA. This table has about 520,000 clones, 80% to 90% appearing once. This clone was seen a handful of times. The TCR originated in a human donor in a cohort sampled during active COVID-19. Specimen: peripheral blood. The chain links TRBV2 to TRBJ1-1; no reliable D call. The CDR3 region is CASSESLGGNTEAFF. The CDR3 nucleotides read TGTGCCAGCAGTGAATCCCTCGGCGGGAACACTGAAGCTTTCTTT.